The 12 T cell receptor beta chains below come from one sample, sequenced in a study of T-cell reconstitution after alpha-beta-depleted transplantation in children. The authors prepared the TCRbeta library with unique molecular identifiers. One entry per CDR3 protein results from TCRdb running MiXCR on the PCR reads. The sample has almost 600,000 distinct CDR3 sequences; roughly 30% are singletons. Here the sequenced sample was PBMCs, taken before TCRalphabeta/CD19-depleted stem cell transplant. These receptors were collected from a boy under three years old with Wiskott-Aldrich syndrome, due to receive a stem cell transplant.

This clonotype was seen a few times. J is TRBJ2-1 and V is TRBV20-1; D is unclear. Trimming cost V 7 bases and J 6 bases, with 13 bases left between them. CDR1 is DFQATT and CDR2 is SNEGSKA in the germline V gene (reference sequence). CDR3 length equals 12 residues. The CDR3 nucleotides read TGCAGTGGTTCGATGGAGTTCAATGAGCAGTTCTTC. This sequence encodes CSGSMEFNEQFF.

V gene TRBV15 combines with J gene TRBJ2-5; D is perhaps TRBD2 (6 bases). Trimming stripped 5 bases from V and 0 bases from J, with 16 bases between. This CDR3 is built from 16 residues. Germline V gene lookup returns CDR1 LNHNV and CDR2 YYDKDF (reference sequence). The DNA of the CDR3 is TGTGCCACCAGCGCGTTAGGGCGGGGAAACCAAGAGACCCAGTACTTC. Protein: CATSALGRGNQETQYF.

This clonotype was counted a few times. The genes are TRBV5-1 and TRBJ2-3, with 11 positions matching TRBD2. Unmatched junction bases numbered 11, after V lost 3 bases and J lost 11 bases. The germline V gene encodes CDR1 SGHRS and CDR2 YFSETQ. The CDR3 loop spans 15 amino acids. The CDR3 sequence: CASSSPTSGGVRQYF. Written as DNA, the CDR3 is TGCGCCAGCAGCTCCCCTACTAGCGGGGGCGTTAGGCAGTATTTT.

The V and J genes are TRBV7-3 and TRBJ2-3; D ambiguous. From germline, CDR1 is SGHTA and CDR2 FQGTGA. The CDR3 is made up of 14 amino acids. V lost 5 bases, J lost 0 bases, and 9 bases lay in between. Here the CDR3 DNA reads TGTGCCAGCAGCCCGGGTGATAGCACAGATACGCAGTATTTT. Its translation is CASSPGDSTDTQYF.

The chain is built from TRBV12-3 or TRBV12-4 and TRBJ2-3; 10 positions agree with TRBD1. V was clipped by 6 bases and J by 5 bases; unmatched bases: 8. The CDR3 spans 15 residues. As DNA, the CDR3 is TGTGCCAGCAGCTACGGACAGGGGGAGGAAGATACGCAGTATTTT. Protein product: CASSYGQGEEDTQYF.

CDR3 in amino acids: CASSLSNPGQDTEAFF. In DNA form, the CDR3 reads TGTGCCAGCAGTTTATCGAATCCGGGGCAAGACACTGAAGCTTTCTTT. V and J are TRBV27 and TRBJ1-1, with TRBD1 as a possible D gene (5 bases). Trimming cost V 0 bases and J 3 bases, with 14 bases left between them. The germline CDR1 and CDR2 sequences are MNHEY and SMNVEV (reference sequence). The CDR3 loop spans 16 amino acids.

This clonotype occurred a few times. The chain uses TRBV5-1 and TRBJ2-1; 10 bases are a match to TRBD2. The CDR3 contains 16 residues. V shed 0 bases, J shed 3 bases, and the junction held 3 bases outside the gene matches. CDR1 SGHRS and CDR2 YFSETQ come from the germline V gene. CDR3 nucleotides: TGCGCCAGCAGCTTGGTGCCTAGCGGGAGCTACAATGAGCAGTTCTTC. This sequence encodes CASSLVPSGSYNEQFF.

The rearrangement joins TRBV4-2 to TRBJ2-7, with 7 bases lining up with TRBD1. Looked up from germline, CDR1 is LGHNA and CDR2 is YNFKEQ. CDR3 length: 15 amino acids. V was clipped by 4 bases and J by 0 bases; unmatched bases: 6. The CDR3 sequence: CASSPHRDSSYEQYF. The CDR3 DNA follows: TGTGCCAGCAGCCCTCACCGGGACAGCTCCTACGAGCAGTACTTC.

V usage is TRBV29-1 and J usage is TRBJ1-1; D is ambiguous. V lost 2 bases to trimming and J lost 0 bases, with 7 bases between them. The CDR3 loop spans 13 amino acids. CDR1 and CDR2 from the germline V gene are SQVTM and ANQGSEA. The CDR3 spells CSVEPRLNTEAFF. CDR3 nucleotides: TGCAGCGTTGAACCCCGCTTGAACACTGAAGCTTTCTTT.

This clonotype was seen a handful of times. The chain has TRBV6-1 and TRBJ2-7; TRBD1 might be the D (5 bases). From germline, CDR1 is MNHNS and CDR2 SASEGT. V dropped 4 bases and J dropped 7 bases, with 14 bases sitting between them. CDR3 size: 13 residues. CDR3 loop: CASSGQGQGEQYF. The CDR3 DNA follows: TGTGCCAGCAGTGGGCAGGGTCAAGGGGAGCAGTACTTC.

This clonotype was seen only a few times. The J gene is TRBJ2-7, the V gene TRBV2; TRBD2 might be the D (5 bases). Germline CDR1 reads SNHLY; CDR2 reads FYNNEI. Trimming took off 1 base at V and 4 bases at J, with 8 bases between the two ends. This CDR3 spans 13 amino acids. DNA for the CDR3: TGTGCCAGCAGTGAAGTTGAGGGATACGAGCAGTACTTC. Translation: CASSEVEGYEQYF.

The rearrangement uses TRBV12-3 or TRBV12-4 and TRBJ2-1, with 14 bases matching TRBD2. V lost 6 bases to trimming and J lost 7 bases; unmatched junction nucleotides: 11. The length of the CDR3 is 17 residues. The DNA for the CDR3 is TGTGCCAGCAGCCCATTGGCCGGGACTAGCGGGAGTAATGAGCAGTTCTTC. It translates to CASSPLAGTSGSNEQFF.